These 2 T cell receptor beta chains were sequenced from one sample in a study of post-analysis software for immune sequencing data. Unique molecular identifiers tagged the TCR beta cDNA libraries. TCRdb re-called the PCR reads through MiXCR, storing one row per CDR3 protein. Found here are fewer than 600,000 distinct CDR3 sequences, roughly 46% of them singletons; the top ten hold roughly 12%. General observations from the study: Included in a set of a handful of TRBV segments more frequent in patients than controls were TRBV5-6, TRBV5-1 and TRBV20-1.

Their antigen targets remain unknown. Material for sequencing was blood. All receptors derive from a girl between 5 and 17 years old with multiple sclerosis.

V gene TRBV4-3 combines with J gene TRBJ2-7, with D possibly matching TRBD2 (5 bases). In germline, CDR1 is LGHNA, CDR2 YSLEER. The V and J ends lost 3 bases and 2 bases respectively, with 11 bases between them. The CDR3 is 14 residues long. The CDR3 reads CASSQAPGTYEQYF. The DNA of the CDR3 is TGCGCCAGCAGCCAGGCCCCCGGGACCTACGAGCAGTACTTC.

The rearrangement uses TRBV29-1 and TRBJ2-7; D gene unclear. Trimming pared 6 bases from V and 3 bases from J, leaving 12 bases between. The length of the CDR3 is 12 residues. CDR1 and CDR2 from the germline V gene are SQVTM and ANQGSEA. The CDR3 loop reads CSVQLRRYEQYF. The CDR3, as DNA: TGCAGCGTACAACTACGCCGCTACGAGCAGTACTTC.